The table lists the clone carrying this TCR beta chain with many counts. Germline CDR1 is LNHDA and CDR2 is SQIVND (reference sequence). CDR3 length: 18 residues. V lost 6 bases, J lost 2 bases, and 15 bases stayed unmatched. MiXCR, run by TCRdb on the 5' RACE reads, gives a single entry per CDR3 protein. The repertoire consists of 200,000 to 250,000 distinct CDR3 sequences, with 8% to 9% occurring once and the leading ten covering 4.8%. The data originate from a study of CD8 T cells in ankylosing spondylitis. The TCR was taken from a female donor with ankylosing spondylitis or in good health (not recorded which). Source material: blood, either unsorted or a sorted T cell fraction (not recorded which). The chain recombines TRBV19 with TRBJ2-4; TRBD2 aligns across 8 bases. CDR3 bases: TGTGCCAGTAGCCCTAACGCAAGCGGGAGTCGTACCAAAAACATTCAGTACTTC. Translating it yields CASSPNASGSRTKNIQYF.